One sample yielded the 26 T cell receptor beta chains listed below, sequenced in a study of blood T cells in healthy people across ages. A J-beta primer mix and a sample-barcoded 5' primer were used in a second PCR of about 7 to 11 cycles. TCRdb called the 5' RACE reads again in MiXCR, with one record for every CDR3 protein. The sample has 600,000 or so distinct CDR3 sequences, approximately 30% seen once; the top ten hold about 15%. Sequencing used blood. Receptors originate from a woman at least 80 years old in good health.

The chain uses TRBV27 and TRBJ2-3, with D possibly TRBD1 on 6 matching bases. The CDR3 loop spans 18 amino acids. V was pared by 1 base and J by 1 base, with 18 bases between. Germline V gene sequence: CDR1 MNHEY, CDR2 SMNVEV (reference sequence). The CDR3 loop is CASSLYPGQIGGTDTQYF. The CDR3 nucleotides read TGTGCCAGCAGTTTATACCCCGGACAGATCGGGGGCACAGATACGCAGTATTTT.

The genes are TRBV28 and TRBJ2-4; D tentatively fits TRBD1 or TRBD2 (5 bases each). CDR1 is MDHEN and CDR2 is SYDVKM in the germline V gene. V lost 3 bases, J lost 13 bases, and 13 bases lay in between. CDR3 size: 12 residues. The CDR3 loop reads CASSFEGSLQYF. CDR3 bases: TGTGCCAGCAGTTTCGAGGGGAGCTTACAGTACTTC.

A few counts support this clonotype. The V gene is TRBV2, the J gene TRBJ1-6, with 7 bases fitting TRBD1. Looked up from germline, CDR1 is SNHLY and CDR2 is FYNNEI. Unmatched junction bases numbered 10, after V lost 7 bases and J lost 10 bases. The CDR3 has 14 amino acids. The CDR3 region has the DNA TGTGCCAGCAACGAGGGGGCGGTCGGATCACCCCTCCACTTT. Translation gives CASNEGAVGSPLHF. Supplemented by reference TRBV2 and TRBJ1-6, the full variable domain reads EPEVTQTPSHQVTQMGQEVILRCVPISNHLYFYWYRQILGQKVEFLVSFYNNEISEKSEIFDDQFSVERPDGSNFTLKIRSTKLEDSAMYFCASNEGAVGSPLHFGNGTRLTVT.

This clonotype occurred many times. This CDR3 reads CASSYSRVGGNEQFF. The CDR3 DNA is TGTGCCAGCAGTTACTCGAGGGTAGGGGGCAATGAGCAGTTCTTC. The chain employs TRBV6-5 and TRBJ2-1, with D possibly TRBD1 on 6 matching bases. The CDR3 is 15 amino acids. From germline, CDR1 is MNHEY and CDR2 SVGAGI. Trimming pared 0 bases from V and 6 bases from J, leaving 12 bases between.

CDR3 amino acids: CASSPSGRIYEQFF. CDR3 nucleotide sequence: TGTGCCAGCAGCCCAAGTGGGAGGATCTATGAGCAGTTCTTC. The gene calls are TRBV11-2 and TRBJ2-1; maybe TRBD2 (6 bases). This CDR3 is 14 amino acids long. With 5 bases removed from V and 8 bases from J, the gap between germline ends came to 16 bases. CDR1 SGHAT and CDR2 FQNNGV come from the germline V gene.

This clonotype was seen at least ten times. The chain carries TRBV6-5 and TRBJ2-2; D is perhaps TRBD2 (7 bases). V dropped 8 bases and J dropped 2 bases, with 18 bases sitting between them. The CDR3 extends over 16 amino acids. The V gene's germline CDR1 is MNHEY and CDR2 SVGAGI. CDR3 nucleotide sequence: TGTGCCAGCGTCCTCGGGGGGCCTGGCAACACCGGGGAGCTGTTTTTT. The encoded protein is CASVLGGPGNTGELFF.

The table lists this clonotype with a few counts. The chain couples TRBV5-1 to TRBJ2-7; 7 bases fit TRBD1. Germline values: CDR1 SGHRS, CDR2 YFSETQ. Trimming at V came to 4 bases and at J to 0 bases, leaving 4 bases not matched to a gene. The CDR3 loop spans 14 amino acids. The CDR3: CASSHQGVSYEQYF. The CDR3, as DNA: TGCGCCAGCAGCCACCAGGGGGTCTCCTACGAGCAGTACTTC.

In the case of this clonotype: A much larger clone is a single base away; this may be a read error. The chain carries TRBV9 and TRBJ2-7, with 7 bases identical to TRBD1. In germline, CDR1 is SGDLS, CDR2 YYNGEE. The CDR3 loop spans 15 amino acids. The CDR3 nucleotides are TGTGCCAGCAGTCGTACAGGGGCGGGCTCCTACGAGCGGTACTTC. Protein sequence: CASSRTGAGSYERYF.

This clonotype was detected a few times. The gene calls are TRBV19 and TRBJ1-2; D unresolved. The CDR3 spans 13 residues. Germline CDR1 and CDR2: LNHDA and SQIVND (reference sequence). The germline V and J ends were trimmed by 2 bases and 4 bases, with 8 bases remaining between them. In DNA, the CDR3 is TGTGCCAGTAGTATATCGCTAGGCTATGGCTACACCTTC. This codes for CASSISLGYGYTF.

Points on this clonotype: One end of the junction does not line up with germline, which may come from a read error. The chain uses TRBV25-1 and TRBJ1-4; no reliable D call. Germline-derived CDR1 and CDR2 are MGHDK and SYGVNS. The CDR3 has 14 amino acids. The CDR3 coding sequence is TGTGCCAGCAGAGGGTACTTTGGTAATGAAAAACGGTTTTTT. Translating gives CASRGYFGNEKRFF.

The V and J genes are TRBV12-3 or TRBV12-4 and TRBJ2-3; D is ambiguous. Trimming cost V 7 bases and J 4 bases, with 15 bases left between them. This CDR3 has 14 amino acids. The CDR3 region has the DNA TGTGCCAGCAATCTAGGAGTGAGAGCAGATACGCAGTATTTT. This codes for CASNLGVRADTQYF.

The genes are TRBV5-1 and TRBJ1-1; D unclear. The CDR3 is made up of 13 amino acids. Germline V gene data show CDR1 as SGHRS and CDR2 as YFSETQ. V was pared by 7 bases and J by 4 bases, with 14 bases between. The CDR3: CASGIGTPTEAFF. The DNA for the CDR3 is TGCGCCAGCGGCATAGGTACGCCCACTGAAGCTTTCTTT.

Comments on this clonotype: A read error may account for a junction end that differs from germline. The chain joins TRBV20-1 to TRBJ1-5; D is unresolved. The CDR3 is made up of 12 amino acids. CDR1 and CDR2 (germline): DFQATT, SNEGSKA (reference sequence). CDR3 in DNA: TGCAGGGCTAGGATCAGCAATCAGCCCCAGCATTTT. Translated: CRARISNQPQHF.

This clonotype showed up many times. The J gene is TRBJ2-1, the V gene TRBV9, with D maybe TRBD1 (6 bases). The CDR3 consists of 15 residues. Germline CDR1 is SGDLS and CDR2 is YYNGEE. The V end lost 4 bases, the J end lost 5 bases, and 16 bases lay between the germline ends. As DNA, the CDR3 is TGTGCCAGCAGCCCGGAACAGGGAACCAACAATGAGCAGTTCTTC. Translation: CASSPEQGTNNEQFF.

This clonotype was seen only a few times. Since a much larger clone is just one base distant, this may be a read error. The chain combines TRBV11-2 with TRBJ2-7, with D possibly matching TRBD2 (5 bases). Per germline, CDR1 SGHAT and CDR2 FQNNGV. This CDR3 region has 16 residues. CDR3 coding DNA: TGTGCCAGCAACTTAGCTGGCGGAGGTCCCTACTACGAGCAGTACTTC. This sequence encodes CASNLAGGGPYYEQYF. Using reference TRBV11-2 and TRBJ2-7 for the parts outside the CDR3, the full variable domain is EAGVAQSPRYKIIEKRQSVAFWCNPISGHATLYWYQQILGQGPKLLIQFQNNGVVDDSQLPKDRFSAERLKGVDSTLKIQPAKLEDSAVYLCASNLAGGGPYYEQYFGPGTRLTVT.

This clonotype showed up many times. This rearrangement joins TRBV4-1 to TRBJ1-2; 9 bases line up with TRBD1. CDR3 length: 20 residues. V trimming: 0 bases; J trimming: 8 bases; junction bases outside the gene matches: 22. Germline V gene lookup returns CDR1 MGHRA and CDR2 YSYEKL. The CDR3 DNA follows: TGCGCCAGCAGCCAAGATAAGGGGCTTACCGGGACAGGGAACGTCCGAGGCTACACCTTC. It encodes CASSQDKGLTGTGNVRGYTF.

On this clonotype: Just one base apart from a much larger clone, this may be a read error. The chain recombines TRBV27 with TRBJ2-5, with a weak D call TRBD1 (6 bases). The CDR3 length is 14 residues. Germline V lookup: CDR1 MNHEY, CDR2 SMNVEV (reference sequence). The CDR3 region is CASSFGGYQETQDF. CDR3 nucleotides: TGTGCCAGCAGTTTTGGGGGCTACCAAGAGACCCAGGACTTC.

This clonotype was observed many times. J is TRBJ1-2 and V is TRBV12-3 or TRBV12-4; unclear D gene. The CDR3 consists of 13 residues. The V gene lost 5 bases and the J gene lost 2 bases, with 9 bases spanning the gap. The CDR3 region is CASSRARNYGYTF. CDR3 in DNA: TGTGCCAGCAGTCGGGCTCGCAACTATGGCTACACCTTC.

This clonotype was detected ten times or more. V is TRBV7-2 and J is TRBJ1-2; 9 positions agree with TRBD1. J lost 4 bases, V lost 9 bases, and 3 bases had no gene match. Germline CDR1 SGHTA, CDR2 FQGNSA. The CDR3 sequence is 12 residues long. The chain's CDR3 is CARGTGSYGYTF. For the CDR3, the DNA is TGTGCCAGGGGGACAGGGTCCTATGGCTACACCTTC.

This clonotype was detected many times. The V gene is TRBV20-1, the J gene TRBJ2-7, with TRBD2 matching 8 bases. V lost 3 bases and J lost 4; bases outside the gene matches: 11. The length of the CDR3 is 15 residues. CDR1 is DFQATT and CDR2 is SNEGSKA in the germline V gene (reference sequence). The CDR3 DNA reads TGCAGTGCTAGGGGTCGGGGGGGCTTAGTGTACGAGCAGTACTTC. This sequence encodes CSARGRGGLVYEQYF.

This clonotype has a handful of counts. The chain employs TRBV3-1 and TRBJ2-2; 13 bases are shared with TRBD2. The V gene's germline CDR1 is LGHDT and CDR2 YNNKEL (reference sequence). With 3 bases clipped from V and 5 bases from J, the junction kept 6 bases outside the gene matches. The CDR3 is 17 residues long. CDR3 DNA: TGTGCCAGCAGCCAGGGACTAGCGGGGTTTGGAACCGGGGAGCTGTTTTTT. As protein: CASSQGLAGFGTGELFF.

At least ten counts were recorded for this clonotype. V usage is TRBV7-2 and J usage is TRBJ2-1, with a possible D match to TRBD1 (5 bases). This CDR3 is 15 amino acids long. CDR1 is SGHTA and CDR2 is FQGNSA in the germline V gene. V was trimmed by 1 base and J by 2 bases, leaving 9 bases between them. The CDR3, as DNA: TGTGCCAGCAGCTTAGACCAGGGCACCTACAATGAGCAGTTCTTC. It encodes CASSLDQGTYNEQFF.

The chain is built from TRBV20-1 and TRBJ2-6; 9 positions agree with TRBD1. This CDR3 is 18 amino acids long. Per germline, CDR1 DFQATT and CDR2 SNEGSKA (reference sequence). The ends lost 2 bases at V and 0 bases at J; junction bases unmatched: 8. This CDR3 reads CSARKTGGRGSGANVLTF. The CDR3, as DNA: TGCAGTGCTAGAAAGACAGGGGGTAGGGGCTCTGGGGCCAACGTCCTGACTTTC.

In its sample, this clonotype was seen a few times. A read error is possible here, since a much larger clone lies one base away. This sequence joins TRBV9 and TRBJ1-2; 7 nucleotides agree with TRBD1. CDR1 is SGDLS and CDR2 is YYNGEE in the germline V gene. With 0 bases clipped from V and 4 bases from J, the junction kept 15 bases outside the gene matches. CDR3 size: 18 residues. DNA of the CDR3: TGTGCCAGCAGCGTAGCTTTGGAGACCACAGGGGACGGCTATGGCTACACCTTC. Amino acid sequence: CASSVALETTGDGYGYTF.

Many counts were recorded for this clonotype. The rearrangement links TRBV9 to TRBJ2-1; D perhaps matches TRBD2 (6 bases). Trimming removed 2 bases from V and 0 bases from J, with 12 bases in between. This CDR3 is 16 amino acids long. The germline V gene encodes CDR1 SGDLS and CDR2 YYNGEE. The CDR3 region is CASSVAGQSSYNEQFF. DNA of the CDR3: TGTGCCAGCAGCGTTGCGGGGCAGAGCTCCTACAATGAGCAGTTCTTC.

This clonotype was detected many times. The junction shows a germline mismatch at one end, possibly a read error. The V and J genes are TRBV29-1 and TRBJ2-1; TRBD2 agrees at 8 bases. Looked up from germline, CDR1 is SQVTM and CDR2 is ANQGSEA. The CDR3 totals 16 residues. The CDR3 loop is CSVEAPGLGDPNEQFF. The DNA for the CDR3 is TGCAGCGTAGAAGCACCGGGACTAGGAGACCCCAATGAGCAGTTCTTC.